This T cell receptor (beta chain) appears in the sequencing data of a study of cytomegalovirus exposure and HLA in healthy donors. Study-wide points: The study labeled 150 to 200 TCR beta chains cytomegalovirus-associated. Apparent HLA restriction characterized most CMV-associated TCR beta chains in a later analysis. Presence/absence analyses rested on an assumption that sequencing depth was roughly uniform across donors.

Primers included in the PCR were 60 Vbeta and 13 Jbeta primers. The repertoire was sequenced with immunoSEQ multiplex PCR; TCRdb's copy has only in-frame clones and lacks some. The repertoire has about 110,000 clones, roughly 80% of them found once; the top ten carry over 20%. The CDR3 sequence is 14 residues long. Deletions cut 1 base from V and 3 bases from J, with 6 bases between. Germline CDR1 is SNHLY and CDR2 is FYNNEI. Points on this clone: Its antigen is unidentified.

Sequencing used PBMCs. The sequence was collected from a young man in good health and CMV-seropositive. V usage is TRBV2 and J usage is TRBJ2-2; TRBD2 might be the D (5 bases). The DNA for the CDR3 is TGTGCCAGCAGTGAAGTACTAGACACCGGGGAGCTGTTTTTT. Translating it yields CASSEVLDTGELFF.